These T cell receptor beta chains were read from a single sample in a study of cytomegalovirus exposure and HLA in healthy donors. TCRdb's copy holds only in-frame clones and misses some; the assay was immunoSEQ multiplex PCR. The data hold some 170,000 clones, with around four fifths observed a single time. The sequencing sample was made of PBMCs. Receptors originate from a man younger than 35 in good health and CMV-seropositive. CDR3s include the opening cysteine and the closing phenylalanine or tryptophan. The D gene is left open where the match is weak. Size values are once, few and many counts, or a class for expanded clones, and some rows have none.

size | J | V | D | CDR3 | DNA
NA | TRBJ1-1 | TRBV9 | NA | CASSPGQKNTEAFF | TGTGCCAGCAGCCCCGGACAGAAGAACACTGAAGCTTTCTTT
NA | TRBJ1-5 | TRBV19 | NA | CASSMWEGINQPQHF | TGTGCCAGTAGTATGTGGGAGGGGATCAATCAGCCCCAGCATTTT
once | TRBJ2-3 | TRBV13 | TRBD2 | CASSATGTSSTDTQYF | TGTGCCAGCAGCGCAACCGGGACTAGTAGCACAGATACGCAGTATTTT
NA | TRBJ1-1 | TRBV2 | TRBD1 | CASSLQGGYTEAFF | TGTGCCAGCAGTTTACAGGGGGGGTACACTGAAGCTTTCTTT
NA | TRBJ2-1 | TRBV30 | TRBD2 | CAWSGTSGDEQFF | TGTGCCTGGAGTGGGACTAGCGGGGATGAGCAGTTCTTC
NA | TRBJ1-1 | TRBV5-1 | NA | CASSLDPRAEAFF | TGCGCCAGCAGCTTGGATCCCCGGGCTGAAGCTTTCTTT
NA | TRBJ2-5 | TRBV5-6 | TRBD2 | CASSSAGDFGETQYF | TGTGCCAGCAGCTCCGCGGGAGATTTCGGAGAGACCCAGTACTTC
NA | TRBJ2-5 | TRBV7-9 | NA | CASSRPIGGATLQETQYF | TGTGCCAGCAGCCGCCCCATTGGGGGGGCTACACTACAGGAGACCCAGTACTTC
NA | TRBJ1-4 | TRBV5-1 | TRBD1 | CASSLGTGVREKLFF | TGCGCCAGCAGCTTGGGCACAGGGGTAAGGGAAAAACTGTTTTTT
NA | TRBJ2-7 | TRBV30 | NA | CATWGGTRAEQYF | TGTGCTACCTGGGGGGGCACGAGGGCCGAGCAGTACTTC
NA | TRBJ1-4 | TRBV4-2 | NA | CASSQENRANEKLFF | TGTGCCAGCAGCCAAGAAAACAGAGCTAATGAAAAACTGTTTTTT
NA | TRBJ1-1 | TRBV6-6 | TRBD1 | CASSLRQGTEAFF | TGTGCCAGCAGTTTACGACAGGGGACTGAAGCTTTCTTT
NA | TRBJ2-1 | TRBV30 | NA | CAWKGFHEQFF | TGTGCCTGGAAGGGGTTCCATGAGCAGTTCTTC
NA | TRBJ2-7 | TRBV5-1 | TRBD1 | CASSLQGSSYEQYF | TGCGCCAGCAGCTTACAGGGGAGCTCCTACGAGCAGTACTTC
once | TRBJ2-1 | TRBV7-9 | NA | CASSLLLPSSYNEQFF | TGTGCCAGCAGCTTATTACTTCCGTCCTCCTACAATGAGCAGTTCTTC
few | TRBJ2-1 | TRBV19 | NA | CASSIGRLNEQFF | TGTGCCAGTAGTATCGGCAGGTTGAATGAGCAGTTCTTC
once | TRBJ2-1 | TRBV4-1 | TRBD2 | CASSQESGLAAYNEQFF | TGCGCCAGCAGCCAAGAATCGGGACTAGCGGCCTACAATGAGCAGTTCTTC
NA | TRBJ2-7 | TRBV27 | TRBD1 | CASSRTGGIYEQYF | TGTGCCAGCAGTCGGACAGGGGGTATCTACGAGCAGTACTTC
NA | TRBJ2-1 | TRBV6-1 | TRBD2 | CASSEIGGGDNEQFF | TGTGCCAGCAGTGAAATCGGTGGGGGGGACAATGAGCAGTTCTTC
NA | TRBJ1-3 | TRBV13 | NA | CASSSRLWISGNTIYF | TGTGCCAGCAGCTCGAGACTCTGGATCTCTGGAAACACCATATATTTT
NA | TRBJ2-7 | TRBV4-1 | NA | CASSQAERYEQYF | TGCGCCAGCAGCCAAGCAGAACGATACGAGCAGTACTTC
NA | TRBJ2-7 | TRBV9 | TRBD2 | CAGSHGTTYEQYF | TGTGCCGGCAGCCATGGGACTACCTACGAGCAGTACTTC
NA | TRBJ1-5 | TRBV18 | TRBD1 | CASSLQGAGINQPQHF | TGTGCCAGCTCGCTCCAGGGGGCGGGAATCAATCAGCCCCAGCATTTT
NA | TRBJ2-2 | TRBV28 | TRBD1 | CASSFPGQGVNGELFF | TGTGCCAGCAGTTTTCCGGGACAGGGGGTTAACGGGGAGCTGTTTTTT
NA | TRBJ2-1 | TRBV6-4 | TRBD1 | CASRFGQGIRDEQFF | TGTGCCAGCAGATTCGGACAGGGGATTCGGGATGAGCAGTTCTTC
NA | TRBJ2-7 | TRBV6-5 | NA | CASSGTSPPWNEQYF | TGTGCCAGCAGTGGGACAAGCCCACCCTGGAACGAGCAGTACTTC
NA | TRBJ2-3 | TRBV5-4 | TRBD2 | CASRNWGGDTQYF | TGTGCCAGCAGGAATTGGGGGGGAGATACGCAGTATTTT
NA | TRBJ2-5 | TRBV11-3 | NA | CASSSDGEETQYF | TGTGCCAGCAGTTCCGACGGGGAAGAGACCCAGTACTTC
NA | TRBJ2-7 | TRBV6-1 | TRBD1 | CASGWTGSSYEQYF | TGTGCCAGCGGGTGGACAGGGAGCTCCTACGAGCAATACTTC
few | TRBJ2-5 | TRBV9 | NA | CASSVGTEGGETQYF | TGTGCCAGCAGCGTAGGAACGGAAGGGGGAGAGACCCAGTACTTC
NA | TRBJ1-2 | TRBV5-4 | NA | CASSSSSRNYGYTF | TGTGCCAGCAGTTCCTCCTCCAGAAACTATGGCTACACCTTC
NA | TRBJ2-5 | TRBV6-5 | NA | CASSYSPGKETQYF | TGTGCCAGCAGTTACTCGCCGGGGAAAGAGACCCAGTACTTC
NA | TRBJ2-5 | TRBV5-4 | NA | CASSLPPARRGVQETQYF | TGTGCCAGCAGCTTGCCGCCCGCCCGCAGGGGGGTCCAAGAGACCCAGTACTTC
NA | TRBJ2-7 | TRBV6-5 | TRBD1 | CASSYPTGSGKQYF | TGTGCCAGCAGTTACCCGACAGGGTCGGGCAAGCAGTACTTC
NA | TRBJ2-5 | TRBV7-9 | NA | CASSLLAGGLAQETQYF | TGTGCCAGCAGCTTATTGGCCGGGGGGCTAGCTCAAGAGACCCAGTACTTC
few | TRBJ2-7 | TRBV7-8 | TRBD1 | CASSTTPGQGGEQYF | TGTGCCAGCAGCACAACCCCCGGACAGGGTGGCGAGCAGTACTTC
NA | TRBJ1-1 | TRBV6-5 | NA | CASSRGGGGTFF | TGTGCCAGCAGTCGAGGGGGGGGCGGAACTTTCTTT
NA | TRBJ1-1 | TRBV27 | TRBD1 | CASSHRGSNTEAFF | TGTGCCAGCAGCCACAGGGGATCGAACACTGAAGCTTTCTTT
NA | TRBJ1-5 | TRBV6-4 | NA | CASSDRDGSGNQPQHF | TGTGCCAGCAGTGACCGCGACGGGAGCGGCAATCAGCCCCAGCATTTT
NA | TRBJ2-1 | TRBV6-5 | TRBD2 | CASSAPGLAAQQFF | TGTGCCAGCAGTGCCCCGGGACTAGCGGCTCAGCAGTTCTTC
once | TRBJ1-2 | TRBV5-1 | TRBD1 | CASSSTGTGGYGYTF | TGCGCCAGCAGCTCTACCGGGACAGGGGGCTATGGCTACACCTTC
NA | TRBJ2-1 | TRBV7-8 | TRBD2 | CASSTYISAGRDEQFF | TGTGCCAGCAGCACTTATATCTCTGCGGGGAGGGATGAGCAGTTCTTC
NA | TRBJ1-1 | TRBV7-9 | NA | CASSPLRGTEAFF | TGTGCCAGCAGCCCACTTCGGGGCACTGAAGCTTTCTTT
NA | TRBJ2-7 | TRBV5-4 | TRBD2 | CASSRGGSGRAVYEQYF | TGTGCCAGCAGCCGGGGGGGTAGCGGGAGGGCCGTTTACGAGCAGTACTTC